The rows below give T cell receptor beta chains drawn from one sample of a study of a mutant IDH1 vaccine in newly diagnosed glioma. These receptors' antigens are unknown. TCRdb keeps only in-frame clones here, not all; method: immunoSEQ multiplex PCR. The data contain tens of thousands of clones, approximately 90% of them singletons. Specimen: PBMCs, collected from a glioma patient whose treatment included an IDH1 peptide vaccine. The receptors were gathered from a man aged 50-59 years with glioma. CDR3s include the opening cysteine and the closing phenylalanine or tryptophan. A D gene is named only where the DNA matches it firmly. Where a row states a size, it is once, few, many or the class of an expanded clone; other rows omit it.

abundance	j_gene	v_gene	d_gene	CDR3aa	CDR3nt
NA	TRBJ2-7	TRBV13	NA	CASSLGRPSGEQYF	TGTGCCAGCAGCTTAGGCCGGCCCAGTGGGGAGCAGTACTTC
NA	TRBJ2-2	TRBV19	TRBD2	CASRPGLAQRNTGELFF	TGTGCCAGTAGGCCGGGACTAGCGCAGAGGAACACCGGGGAGCTGTTTTTT
NA	TRBJ2-6	TRBV28	TRBD1	CASSLPRGPGANVLTF	TGTGCCAGCAGTCTTCCCAGGGGGCCTGGGGCCAACGTCCTGACTTTC
NA	TRBJ1-1	TRBV2	NA	CASSRYENTEAFF	TGTGCCAGCAGTAGATACGAGAACACTGAAGCTTTCTTT
NA	TRBJ2-2	TRBV6-5	TRBD1	CASSPGQGIFGELFF	TGTGCCAGCAGCCCGGGACAGGGTATCTTCGGGGAGCTGTTTTTT
NA	TRBJ1-2	TRBV11-2	NA	CASSPPGRNYGYTF	TGTGCCAGCAGCCCCCCTGGGAGGAACTATGGCTACACCTTC
few	TRBJ1-1	TRBV9	NA	CASSVKRNTEAFF	TGTGCCAGCAGCGTAAAAAGGAACACTGAAGCTTTCTTT
NA	TRBJ2-1	TRBV19	NA	CASSIGRVDEQFF	TGTGCCAGTAGTATTGGCAGGGTAGATGAGCAGTTCTTC
NA	TRBJ2-7	TRBV4-1	TRBD1	CASSQGTGGLSYEQYF	TGCGCCAGCAGCCAAGGGACAGGGGGGCTCTCCTACGAGCAGTACTTC
NA	TRBJ1-1	TRBV15	NA	CATSKPGSGDTEAFF	TGTGCCACCAGCAAACCCGGATCGGGTGACACTGAAGCTTTCTTT
NA	TRBJ2-2	TRBV27	NA	CASSLLGNTGELFF	TGTGCCAGCAGTTTATTAGGGAACACCGGGGAGCTGTTTTTT
NA	TRBJ1-4	TRBV9	NA	CASSVGGGTNEKLFF	TGTGCCAGCAGCGTAGGGGGGGGAACTAATGAAAAACTGTTTTTT
NA	TRBJ1-2	TRBV7-9	TRBD1	CASSLTGGDGYTF	TGTGCCAGCAGCTTAACAGGGGGGGATGGCTACACCTTC
NA	TRBJ1-6	TRBV7-9	NA	CASSQVDSPLHF	TGTGCCAGCAGCCAAGTCGATTCACCCCTCCACTTT
NA	TRBJ2-3	TRBV9	TRBD1	CASSFEGATDTQYF	TGTGCCAGCAGCTTTGAGGGGGCCACAGATACGCAGTATTTT
NA	TRBJ1-2	TRBV29-1	NA	CSAGMERGSEGYTF	TGCAGCGCCGGCATGGAGCGGGGTTCGGAGGGCTACACCTTC
NA	TRBJ2-2	TRBV6-6	NA	CASKLRRNTGELFF	TGTGCCAGCAAGTTAAGGCGGAACACCGGGGAGCTGTTTTTT
NA	TRBJ2-1	TRBV5-1	NA	CASSPGVRQVRSYNEQFF	TGCGCCAGCAGCCCGGGGGTCCGACAGGTACGCTCCTACAATGAGCAGTTCTTC
NA	TRBJ1-3	TRBV6-6	TRBD1	CASIDRVGTIYF	TGTGCCAGCATAGACAGGGTTGGAACCATATATTTT
NA	TRBJ2-7	TRBV28	NA	CASSFPPDKQYF	TGTGCCAGCAGTTTCCCGCCAGACAAGCAGTACTTC
NA	TRBJ2-7	TRBV29-1	TRBD2	CSVEFSSGSYEQYF	TGCAGCGTTGAATTTTCTAGCGGCTCCTACGAGCAGTACTTC
NA	TRBJ2-7	TRBV27	NA	CASSLTVPDYEQYF	TGTGCCAGCAGTTTAACGGTCCCAGACTACGAGCAGTACTTC
NA	TRBJ1-6	TRBV19	NA	CASTPRRGDNSPLHF	TGTGCCAGTACCCCAAGGAGGGGGGATAATTCACCCCTCCACTTT
NA	TRBJ1-2	TRBV12-2	NA	CASRLTGLGRPGDSNYGYTF	TGTGCAAGTCGCTTGACCGGCCTTGGCCGGCCAGGGGATAGTAACTATGGCTACACCTTC
NA	TRBJ2-7	TRBV5-4	TRBD2	CASSVGLAGTYEQYF	TGTGCCAGCAGCGTGGGACTAGCGGGAACCTACGAGCAGTACTTC
NA	TRBJ2-2	TRBV7-8	TRBD1	CASSPWTGSTGELFF	TGTGCCAGCAGCCCTTGGACAGGGAGCACCGGGGAGCTGTTTTTT
NA	TRBJ1-1	TRBV28	TRBD1	CASRTQGAENTEAFF	TGTGCCAGCAGGACTCAGGGGGCCGAGAACACTGAAGCTTTCTTT
NA	TRBJ1-1	TRBV7-6	TRBD1	CASSLEVGQGARAFF	TGTGCCAGCAGCTTAGAGGTGGGACAGGGGGCTCGAGCTTTCTTT
NA	TRBJ2-5	TRBV11-3	TRBD1	CASSSGTGVYQETQYF	TGTGCCAGCAGCTCTGGGACAGGGGTATACCAAGAGACCCAGTACTTC
NA	TRBJ2-7	TRBV19	NA	CASKGGRGTYEQYF	TGTGCCAGTAAGGGGGGACGGGGCACCTACGAGCAGTACTTC
NA	TRBJ2-2	TRBV11-1	NA	CASSLEDRNTGELFF	TGTGCCAGCAGCTTAGAGGACAGAAACACCGGGGAGCTGTTTTTT
NA	TRBJ1-1	TRBV7-9	TRBD1	CASSLSDRGPEAFF	TGTGCCAGCAGCTTATCTGACAGGGGGCCTGAAGCTTTCTTT
few	TRBJ1-1	TRBV6-5	NA	CASSYSRQYANTEAFF	TGTGCCAGCAGTTACTCGAGGCAGTACGCGAACACTGAAGCTTTCTTT
once	TRBJ2-2	TRBV7-7	NA	CASSTAANTGELFF	TGTGCTAGCAGCACCGCCGCGAACACCGGGGAGCTGTTTTTT
NA	TRBJ1-4	TRBV4-3	TRBD1	CASSQTRQGSGEKLFF	TGCGCCAGCAGCCAAACGAGACAGGGGTCCGGTGAAAAACTGTTTTTT
NA	TRBJ1-2	TRBV27	NA	CASSLSVGYGYTF	TGTGCCAGCAGTTTATCGGTCGGCTATGGCTACACCTTC
NA	TRBJ1-1	TRBV5-5	TRBD1	CASSLYGQGSTEAFF	TGTGCCAGCAGCTTGTACGGACAGGGGAGCACTGAAGCTTTCTTT
NA	TRBJ2-2	TRBV4-1	NA	CASSQDTGELFF	TGCGCCAGCAGCCAAGACACCGGGGAGCTGTTTTTT
NA	TRBJ1-2	TRBV2	NA	CASSVTGNYGYTF	TGTGCCAGCAGCGTGACAGGAAACTATGGCTACACCTTC
NA	TRBJ1-2	TRBV5-1	NA	CASRHGTLGLTNYGYTF	TGCGCCAGCAGACATGGGACGTTAGGTTTAACTAACTATGGCTACACCTTC
NA	TRBJ2-7	TRBV6-5	TRBD1	CASTKTGLSYEQYF	TGTGCCAGCACTAAGACAGGGCTCTCCTACGAGCAGTACTTC
NA	TRBJ2-7	TRBV4-1	NA	CASSQQGTYEQYF	TGCGCCAGCAGCCAGCAGGGGACCTACGAGCAGTACTTC